This TCR beta chain was documented in a study of blood T cell repertoires in COVID-19. Overall study context: Material from acute and convalescent COVID-19 was sourced from the United States, Italy and Spain. T cells, B-cell-depleted T cells, or PBMCs supplied cDNA or gDNA.

With 5 bases removed from V and 4 bases from J, the gap between germline ends came to 15 bases. Germline assignment: CDR1 SGHNT and CDR2 YYREEE (reference sequence). The CDR3 covers 14 residues. Authors' analysis steps: Estimated nucleated cell counts came from reference gene primer amplification. Clones were sequenced by immunoSEQ multiplex PCR, and TCRdb holds only the in-frame ones, with some missing. V and J calls and clone size are given by that table; D and trimming were obtained from the DNA. The sample carries more than 25,000 clones, around nine tenths recorded once. Sequenced input: peripheral blood. The TCR comes from a man aged 50-59 years with active COVID-19. This chain uses TRBV5-4 with TRBJ1-2, with D tentatively TRBD1 (6 bases). The CDR3 DNA is TGTGCCAGCAGGACAGACAGGCTACTCTATGGCTACACCTTC. It is translated as CASRTDRLLYGYTF.